The T cell receptor beta chain under discussion was sequenced for a study of identical twins. Study-level results: Out-of-frame alpha sequences that twins shared showed excess low generation probability. Among monozygotic twins, out-of-frame TCR alpha sharing exceeded what models predicted. Twins shared beta out-of-frame sequences in excess, but this excess was weaker.

TCRdb re-called the 5' RACE reads through MiXCR, storing one row per CDR3 protein. The sample consists of about 240,000 distinct CDR3 sequences, roughly a tenth of them appearing once. In germline, CDR1 is SGHVS, CDR2 FQNEAQ. J was trimmed by 6 bases and V by 4 bases; bases with no gene match: 7. The CDR3 extends over 17 amino acids. This clonotype came up many times. Its target is not known. This chain uses TRBV7-8 with TRBJ2-3, with 16 bases identical to TRBD2. Sequencing was carried out using memory T cells sorted from blood. The clonotype originates from a man in his fifties or sixties in good health. CDR3 region: CASSSGTSGGGEDTQYF. Here the CDR3 DNA reads TGTGCCAGCAGCTCTGGGACTAGCGGGGGGGGAGAGGATACGCAGTATTTT.